The clone carrying this TCR beta chain was detected ten times or more. The target antigen is unknown. This entry comes from a study of tumor-infiltrating lymphocytes in primary liver carcinoma. Study-wide context: Productive TCRbeta reads per sample were roughly 3.5 to 7.13 million, not differing by tissue. Study-level findings and limits: Tumor tissue displayed a significantly greater top-250-clone fraction than blood (p = 0.039). Lesser overlap characterized tumor-adjacent and tumor-blood pairs relative to tumor region pairs.

The germline V gene encodes CDR1 MNHNY and CDR2 SVGAGI (reference sequence). Losses at the gene ends were 6 bases for V and 7 bases for J; bases not matched to a gene: 4. This CDR3 is 13 amino acids long. Unsorted whole blood supplied the blood RNA, and germline DNA was isolated too. The researchers produced TCR beta cDNA from approximately 0.45 ug total RNA with a constant-region primer. Three nested multiplex PCR rounds, a slightly modified ARM-PCR, produced the libraries for TCR beta. Each of the first two PCR rounds ran roughly 9 cycles with TRBV1-TRBV30 forward and C-beta reverse primers. MiXCR, applied by TCRdb to the multiplex PCR reads, yields one record per CDR3 protein. This table holds about 320,000 distinct CDR3 sequences, 50% to 70% found once.

The sequenced sample was peripheral blood. The sequence derives from a man between 40 and 49 years old with primary liver carcinoma and hepatitis B virus infection. The chain links TRBV6-6 to TRBJ2-2, with 8 bases lining up with TRBD1. CDR3 residues: CASRRQGFGELFF. Written as DNA, the CDR3 is TGTGCCAGCAGGAGACAGGGGTTCGGGGAGCTGTTTTTT.